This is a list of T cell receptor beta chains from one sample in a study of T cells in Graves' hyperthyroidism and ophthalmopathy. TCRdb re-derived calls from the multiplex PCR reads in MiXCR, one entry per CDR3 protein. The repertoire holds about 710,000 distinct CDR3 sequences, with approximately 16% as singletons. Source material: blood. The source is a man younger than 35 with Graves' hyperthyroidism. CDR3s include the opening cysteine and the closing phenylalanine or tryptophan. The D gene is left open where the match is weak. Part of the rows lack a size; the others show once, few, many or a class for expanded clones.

DNA: TGTGCCACCAGTGACGGACTAGCGGGAAGGACTAATGAGCAGTTCTTC; CDR3: CATSDGLAGRTNEQFF; size: NA; J: TRBJ2-1; V: TRBV24-1; D: TRBD2; length: 16
DNA: TGCGCCAGCAGCCAAGAGTACCGCGGTAGCAATCAGCCCCAGCATTTT; CDR3: CASSQEYRGSNQPQHF; size: NA; J: TRBJ1-5; V: TRBV4-3; D: NA; length: 16
DNA: TGCGCCAGCAGCTTGGAAGGTTTGAACACTGAAGCTTCCTTT; CDR3: CASSLEGLNTEASF; size: NA; J: TRBJ1-1; V: TRBV5-1; D: NA; length: 14
DNA: TGTGCCAGCACGGATTATGGCTACACCTTC; CDR3: CASTDYGYTF; size: many; J: TRBJ1-2; V: TRBV6-1; D: NA; length: 10
DNA: TGTGCCAGCAGCACAGGACGGATCTACGAGCAGTACTTC; CDR3: CASSTGRIYEQYF; size: NA; J: TRBJ2-7; V: TRBV12-3/TRBV12-4; D: NA; length: 13
DNA: TGCGCCAGCAAACAGGACGCGAACACCGGGGAGCTGTTTTTT; CDR3: CASKQDANTGELFF; size: few; J: TRBJ2-2; V: TRBV5-1; D: NA; length: 14
DNA: TGTGCCAGCAGCCATACCGGGACAGGGGTCACTGAAGCTTTCTTT; CDR3: CASSHTGTGVTEAFF; size: NA; J: TRBJ1-1; V: TRBV5-4; D: TRBD1; length: 15
DNA: TGTGCCAGCAGCCCCGGGACAGTCGGATTCCAAGAGACCCAGTACTTC; CDR3: CASSPGTVGFQETQYF; size: NA; J: TRBJ2-5; V: TRBV5-5; D: TRBD1; length: 16
DNA: TGTGCCAGCAGCCTGGGACTAGCGGGACTAAGCTCCTACAATGAGCAGTTCTTC; CDR3: CASSLGLAGLSSYNEQFF; size: many; J: TRBJ2-1; V: TRBV7-9; D: TRBD2; length: 18
DNA: TGTGCCAGCAGCCTGACAGGAATACCCTCCTACAATGAGCAGTTCTTC; CDR3: CASSLTGIPSYNEQFF; size: many; J: TRBJ2-1; V: TRBV28; D: NA; length: 16
DNA: TGTGCCTGGAGTGCCGGACGGGGGGCAAACGAGCAGTACTTC; CDR3: CAWSAGRGANEQYF; size: few; J: TRBJ2-7; V: TRBV30; D: NA; length: 14
DNA: TGTGCCACCAGGGCGGCAGGTATGAACACTGAAGCTTTCTTT; CDR3: CATRAAGMNTEAFF; size: many; J: TRBJ1-1; V: TRBV24-1; D: NA; length: 14
DNA: TGTGCCGGAGCTAACAGGGGCCCCTACGAGCAGTACTTC; CDR3: CAGANRGPYEQYF; size: NA; J: TRBJ2-7; V: TRBV6-1; D: TRBD1; length: 13
DNA: TGTGCCAGCAGTTACGCGAGCGAGTGGCACTATGGCTACACCTTC; CDR3: CASSYASEWHYGYTF; size: NA; J: TRBJ1-2; V: TRBV6-5; D: NA; length: 15
DNA: TGTGCCAGCAGCTTAGAAGGGGGCAGTACCTACGAGCAGTACTTC; CDR3: CASSLEGGSTYEQYF; size: NA; J: TRBJ2-7; V: TRBV7-2; D: TRBD1; length: 15
DNA: TGTGCCAGCAGACTAGCGGGAACTAACACCGGGGAGCTGTTTTTT; CDR3: CASRLAGTNTGELFF; size: many; J: TRBJ2-2; V: TRBV28; D: TRBD2; length: 15
DNA: TGTGCCAGCAGTGATCTTACGGCAACTAATGAAAAACTGTTTTTT; CDR3: CASSDLTATNEKLFF; size: many; J: TRBJ1-4; V: TRBV2; D: NA; length: 15
DNA: TGTGCCAGCAGTTTTGGACTAGGTGGGACAGATACGCAGTATTTT; CDR3: CASSFGLGGTDTQYF; size: many; J: TRBJ2-3; V: TRBV12-3/TRBV12-4; D: TRBD2; length: 15
DNA: TGCAGCGTTGAAATGGGAGGGGGTGATGGTGGCTACACCTTC; CDR3: CSVEMGGGDGGYTF; size: few; J: TRBJ1-2; V: TRBV29-1; D: NA; length: 14
DNA: TGTGCCAGCTCAAACGGGGCCTATGAGCAGTCCTTC; CDR3: CASSNGAYEQSF; size: NA; J: TRBJ2-1; V: TRBV7-9; D: NA; length: 12
DNA: TGTGCCAGCAGTGAAAGCGGGAGTTCCTACAATGAGCAGTTCTTC; CDR3: CASSESGSSYNEQFF; size: many; J: TRBJ2-1; V: TRBV9; D: TRBD2; length: 15
DNA: TGTGCCAGCAGCCGACAGGGGGCGCCAGGCAATGAGCAGTTCTTC; CDR3: CASSRQGAPGNEQFF; size: NA; J: TRBJ2-1; V: TRBV7-2; D: TRBD1; length: 15
DNA: TGTGCCAGCAGTAATAGCGGGGTACTTCAAGAGACCCAGTACTTC; CDR3: CASSNSGVLQETQYF; size: many; J: TRBJ2-5; V: TRBV28; D: TRBD2; length: 15
DNA: TGTGCCAGCAGTTACTACACCTCCTACGAGCAGTACTTC; CDR3: CASSYYTSYEQYF; size: few; J: TRBJ2-7; V: TRBV6-2/TRBV6-3; D: NA; length: 13
DNA: TGTGCCAGTAGTATCTCAGGGGAGGCACTCTATGGCTACACCTTC; CDR3: CASSISGEALYGYTF; size: NA; J: TRBJ1-2; V: TRBV19; D: NA; length: 15
DNA: TGTGCCATCAGTGGGGGCAGTTACGAGCAGTACTTC; CDR3: CAISGGSYEQYF; size: few; J: TRBJ2-7; V: TRBV10-3; D: NA; length: 12
DNA: TGTGCCAGCAGTTCGGGGGGGGCGTATAACGAGCAGTACTTC; CDR3: CASSSGGAYNEQYF; size: many; J: TRBJ2-7; V: TRBV27; D: TRBD2; length: 14
DNA: TGTGCCAGCGGGGGTGGGGGGTACGAGCAGTACTTC; CDR3: CASGGGGYEQYF; size: few; J: TRBJ2-7; V: TRBV7-2; D: NA; length: 12
DNA: TGCGCCAGCAGTTCCGCGGGGGCCCAGTACTTC; CDR3: CASSSAGAQYF; size: NA; J: TRBJ2-5; V: TRBV5-1; D: TRBD2; length: 11
DNA: TGTGCCAGCACGGAACAGGGGCGTCCCTCGGCCCAGCATTTT; CDR3: CASTEQGRPSAQHF; size: few; J: TRBJ1-5; V: TRBV28; D: TRBD1; length: 14
DNA: TGTGCCAGCTTTCTAGCGGGAGGGCCAATCTACGAGCAGTACTTC; CDR3: CASFLAGGPIYEQYF; size: NA; J: TRBJ2-7; V: TRBV28; D: TRBD2; length: 15
DNA: TGTGCCAGCCGGGACAGACCGTACAATGAGCAGTTCTTC; CDR3: CASRDRPYNEQFF; size: NA; J: TRBJ2-1; V: TRBV28; D: TRBD1; length: 13
DNA: TGTGCCAGCACCGACGGGACAGGGGACACTGAAGCTTTCTTT; CDR3: CASTDGTGDTEAFF; size: many; J: TRBJ1-1; V: TRBV2; D: TRBD1; length: 14
DNA: TGTGCCAGTAGACCTAAGAACACTGAAGCTTTCTTT; CDR3: CASRPKNTEAFF; size: NA; J: TRBJ1-1; V: TRBV19; D: NA; length: 12
DNA: TGCAGCGTTGAATCCCCCATCGACTACGAGCAGTACTTC; CDR3: CSVESPIDYEQYF; size: many; J: TRBJ2-7; V: TRBV29-1; D: NA; length: 13
DNA: TGTGCCAGCAGCTTAGTCTCCTCGGGAAGCACAGATACGCAGTATTTT; CDR3: CASSLVSSGSTDTQYF; size: NA; J: TRBJ2-3; V: TRBV7-6; D: NA; length: 16
DNA: TGTGCCAGCAGCTTAACGCTAGCGGGAGAAGATACGCAGTATTTT; CDR3: CASSLTLAGEDTQYF; size: many; J: TRBJ2-3; V: TRBV7-3; D: TRBD2; length: 15
DNA: TGTGCCAGCAGCATCGGGGCAGGCGCCTACGAGCAGTACTTC; CDR3: CASSIGAGAYEQYF; size: many; J: TRBJ2-7; V: TRBV7-6; D: NA; length: 14
DNA: TGTGCCAGAAGTCCCGGACAGAACTACGAGCAGTACTTC; CDR3: CARSPGQNYEQYF; size: NA; J: TRBJ2-7; V: TRBV28; D: NA; length: 13
DNA: TGTGCCAGCAGTTATGACAGTAACTATGGCTACACCTTC; CDR3: CASSYDSNYGYTF; size: many; J: TRBJ1-2; V: TRBV6-1; D: NA; length: 13
DNA: TGCGCCAGCAGCATTAGCGGGAGCTCCTACAATGGGCAGTTCTTC; CDR3: CASSISGSSYNGQFF; size: once; J: TRBJ2-1; V: TRBV5-1; D: TRBD2; length: 15
DNA: TGTGCCAGCTCTGAGAATGCTAACTATGGCTACACCTTC; CDR3: CASSENANYGYTF; size: NA; J: TRBJ1-2; V: TRBV18; D: NA; length: 13
DNA: TGTGCCAGCAGCCGGATACTGGGACAGGGAAACACTGAAGCTTTCTTT; CDR3: CASSRILGQGNTEAFF; size: many; J: TRBJ1-1; V: TRBV11-2; D: TRBD1; length: 16
DNA: TGTGCCAGCAGTTTCGGATTTACAGGGGGGAGCAATCAGCCCCAGCATTTT; CDR3: CASSFGFTGGSNQPQHF; size: NA; J: TRBJ1-5; V: TRBV6-9; D: TRBD1; length: 17
DNA: TGCAGTGCCAGCGTTTTCACAGATACGCAGTATTTT; CDR3: CSASVFTDTQYF; size: few; J: TRBJ2-3; V: TRBV20-1; D: NA; length: 12
DNA: TGTGCCAGTAGTATCCCGGGGAGGGCCGCCGGGGAGCTGTTTTTT; CDR3: CASSIPGRAAGELFF; size: NA; J: TRBJ2-2; V: TRBV19; D: TRBD2; length: 15
DNA: TGTGCTAGTGGTTTGGTACTGGACAGGGGGCCCCCCTACGAGCAGTACTTC; CDR3: CASGLVLDRGPPYEQYF; size: many; J: TRBJ2-7; V: TRBV12-5; D: TRBD1; length: 17
DNA: TGTGCCAGCAGCTTAGGAGGGACCCGAGATACGCAGTATTTT; CDR3: CASSLGGTRDTQYF; size: few; J: TRBJ2-3; V: TRBV7-3; D: NA; length: 14
DNA: TGTGCCAGCAGTTACGGGCTAGCGGGAAACGAGCAGTACTTC; CDR3: CASSYGLAGNEQYF; size: many; J: TRBJ2-7; V: TRBV6-5; D: TRBD2; length: 14